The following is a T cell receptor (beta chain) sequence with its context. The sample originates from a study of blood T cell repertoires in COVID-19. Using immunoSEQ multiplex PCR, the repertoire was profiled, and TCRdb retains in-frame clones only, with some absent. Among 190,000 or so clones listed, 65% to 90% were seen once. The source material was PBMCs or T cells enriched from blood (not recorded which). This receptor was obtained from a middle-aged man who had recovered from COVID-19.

CDR3 amino acids: CASSVDSGWVYTQYF. The CDR3 bases are TGTGCCAGCAGCGTAGATTCGGGGTGGGTTTATACCCAGTACTTC. The chain carries TRBV9 and TRBJ2-5; D might be TRBD2 (5 bases). Germline CDR1 is SGDLS and CDR2 is YYNGEE. The CDR3 covers 15 residues. V lost 0 bases to trimming and J lost 8 bases, with 17 bases between them.